These 14 T cell receptor beta chains came from one sample sequenced in a study of T cell responses to AZD1222 COVID-19 vaccine. Method: immunoSEQ multiplex PCR; TCRdb's copy keeps in-frame clones and lacks some. The sample contains about 180,000 clones, around 88% of which appear only once. The material was peripheral blood, obtained 28 days after the second AZD1222 dose. These receptors were taken from an adult who received the AZD1222 COVID-19 vaccine.

The rearrangement links TRBV5-5 to TRBJ2-7; TRBD2 matches 7 bases. Germline lookup yields CDR1 SGHKS and CDR2 YYEKEE (reference sequence). With V trimmed by 4 bases and J by 5 bases, 6 bases remained unmatched. The CDR3 consists of 13 residues. CDR3 amino acids: CASSIPLADEQYF. The CDR3 coding sequence is TGTGCCAGCAGCATACCCCTAGCGGACGAGCAGTACTTC.

This clone was seen only once. The chain employs TRBV2 and TRBJ2-5, with TRBD2 identical over 10 bases. Germline V gene lookup returns CDR1 SNHLY and CDR2 FYNNEI. This CDR3 has 16 amino acids. With 7 bases clipped from V and 1 base from J, the junction kept 9 bases outside the gene matches. The chain's CDR3 is CASKVTSGDLQETQYF. The CDR3 region has the DNA TGTGCCAGCAAAGTTACTAGCGGGGATCTCCAAGAGACCCAGTACTTC. Full variable domain (remainder filled in from reference TRBV2 and TRBJ2-5): EPEVTQTPSHQVTQMGQEVILRCVPISNHLYFYWYRQILGQKVEFLVSFYNNEISEKSEIFDDQFSVERPDGSNFTLKIRSTKLEDSAMYFCASKVTSGDLQETQYFGPGTRLLVL.

The J gene is TRBJ1-1, the V gene TRBV6-2 or TRBV6-3; 11 bases match TRBD1. The ends lost 5 bases at V and 4 bases at J; junction bases unmatched: 6. CDR3 size: 15 residues. Looked up from germline, CDR1 is MNHEY and CDR2 is SVGEGT. The CDR3 nucleotides are TGTGCCAGCAGTGAGACCGGGACAGGGGGCACTGAAGCTTTCTTT. Its translation: CASSETGTGGTEAFF.

V usage is TRBV5-6 and J usage is TRBJ1-4; D is possibly TRBD1 (5 bases). The CDR3 runs 15 residues. V was shortened by 3 bases and J by 7 bases, with 16 bases between the two germline ends. Germline V lookup: CDR1 SGHDT, CDR2 YYEEEE. CDR3 bases: TGTGCCAGCAGCTCCGAGACAGCTCGAGGTGAAAAACTGTTTTTT. Residues: CASSSETARGEKLFF. Full variable domain (rest looked up from reference TRBV5-6 and TRBJ1-4): DAGVTQSPTHLIKTRGQQVTLRCSPKSGHDTVSWYQQALGQGPQFIFQYYEEEERQRGNFPDRFSGHQFPNYSSELNVNALLLGDSALYLCASSSETARGEKLFFGSGTQLSVL.

As concerns this clone: An end of the junction differs from the germline gene, which may be a read error. V gene TRBV7-7 combines with J gene TRBJ2-1; 7 nucleotides line up with TRBD1. Germline V gives CDR1 SSHAT, CDR2 FNYEAQ (reference sequence). The CDR3 is made up of 15 amino acids. CDR3 DNA sequence: TGTGCTAGCAGCTTAGGCGTCAGGGGGTACAATGAGCAGTTCTTC. It is translated as CASSLGVRGYNEQFF.

This sequence joins TRBV19 and TRBJ1-2; D unclear. Trimming cost V 5 bases and J 3 bases, with 10 bases left between them. This CDR3 has 13 amino acids. Germline CDR1 reads LNHDA; CDR2 reads SQIVND (reference sequence). Here the CDR3 reads CASSWRTDYGYTF. The CDR3 DNA follows: TGTGCCAGTAGTTGGCGCACGGACTATGGCTACACCTTC. The whole variable domain, filled in from reference TRBV19 and TRBJ1-2, reads DGGITQSPKYLFRKEGQNVTLSCEQNLNHDAMYWYRQDPGQGLRLIYYSQIVNDFQKGDIAEGYSVSREKKESFPLTVTSAQKNPTAFYLCASSWRTDYGYTFGSGTRLTVV.

The chain has TRBV5-1 and TRBJ1-4; D perhaps matches TRBD1 (6 bases). Trimming removed 1 base at V and 5 bases at J, with 15 bases between. This CDR3 has 16 residues. CDR1 is SGHRS, CDR2 YFSETQ, per germline. CDR3 sequence reads: CASSLPTGRENEKLFF. CDR3 in DNA: TGCGCCAGCAGCTTGCCCACAGGGAGGGAAAATGAAAAACTGTTTTTT.

The chain has TRBV18 and TRBJ1-4; 11 bases agree with TRBD1. This CDR3 has 14 amino acids. Germline V gene data show CDR1 as KGHSH and CDR2 as LQKENI. V trimming: 3 bases; J trimming: 7 bases; junction bases outside the gene matches: 1. The CDR3 spells CASSPGTGGEKLFF. The CDR3 bases are TGTGCCAGCTCACCCGGGACAGGGGGTGAAAAACTGTTTTTT.

This chain links TRBV5-1 with TRBJ2-3; 13 positions match TRBD2. The CDR3 length is 16 residues. Germline assignment: CDR1 SGHRS and CDR2 YFSETQ. J was trimmed by 1 base and V by 6 bases; bases with no gene match: 5. CDR3 nucleotides: TGCGCCAGCACTCGGACTAGCGGGGGAGGCACAGATACGCAGTATTTT. It yields the protein CASTRTSGGGTDTQYF.

The gene calls are TRBV2 and TRBJ2-7; possibly TRBD1 for D (6 bases). Looked up from germline, CDR1 is SNHLY and CDR2 is FYNNEI. The V end was cut by 7 bases, the J end by 7 bases, with 17 bases between. The CDR3 spans 13 residues. The CDR3 DNA reads as TGTGCCAGCAAGCCGGGACACCAGACTGAGCAGTACTTC. This gives the protein CASKPGHQTEQYF. The full variable domain, rest sourced from reference TRBV2 and TRBJ2-7, is EPEVTQTPSHQVTQMGQEVILRCVPISNHLYFYWYRQILGQKVEFLVSFYNNEISEKSEIFDDQFSVERPDGSNFTLKIRSTKLEDSAMYFCASKPGHQTEQYFGPGTRLTVT.

The chain uses TRBV4-1 and TRBJ2-2; 9 bases line up with TRBD2. The J segment lost 7 bases and the V segment lost 3 bases, leaving 6 bases of the junction unmatched. The CDR3 loop spans 15 amino acids. The germline V gene has CDR1 MGHRA and CDR2 YSYEKL. CDR3 in amino acids: CASSHQTSGYGELFF. CDR3 coding DNA: TGCGCCAGCAGCCACCAGACTAGCGGCTACGGGGAGCTGTTTTTT.

The V and J genes are TRBV14 and TRBJ1-1, with TRBD1 matching over 7 bases. Germline CDR1 and CDR2: SGHDN and FVKESK. This CDR3 is 15 amino acids long. Trimming at V came to 4 bases and at J to 2 bases, leaving 7 bases not matched to a gene. CDR3 sequence reads: CASSLYGDSNTEAFF. CDR3 DNA: TGTGCCAGCAGCCTGTACGGGGACAGCAACACTGAAGCTTTCTTT.

The chain couples TRBV19 to TRBJ1-1; no definite D call. Trimming pared 9 bases from V and 0 bases from J, leaving 14 bases between. This CDR3 contains 14 residues. Per germline, CDR1 LNHDA and CDR2 SQIVND (reference sequence). CDR3 DNA: TGTGCCAGCCGAACAACCCTCATGAACACTGAAGCTTTCTTT. Residues: CASRTTLMNTEAFF.

V gene TRBV2 combines with J gene TRBJ2-1; 10 bases align to TRBD2. The CDR3 runs 16 residues. V was clipped by 5 bases and J by 4 bases; unmatched bases: 8. The germline CDR1 and CDR2 sequences are SNHLY and FYNNEI. The CDR3 region is CASSSGTSASYNEQFF. The CDR3, as DNA: TGTGCCAGCAGTTCCGGGACTAGCGCCTCTTACAATGAGCAGTTCTTC.